The next 20 T cell receptor beta chains were all read from a single sample in a study of Tregs in tolerant kidney transplant recipients. Repertoires were generated with immunoSEQ multiplex PCR, while TCRdb's copy carries only in-frame clones and drops some. The sample carries 100,000 to 130,000 clones, around 90% recorded once. The sample here was CD4+ T cells from blood, taken before the transplant. The receptors were gathered from a human donor who received a combined kidney and bone marrow transplant.

The J gene is TRBJ2-4, the V gene TRBV11-2; 8 bases match TRBD1. This CDR3 is 15 amino acids long. J lost 5 bases, V lost 4 bases, and 7 bases had no gene match. Germline V gene lookup returns CDR1 SGHAT and CDR2 FQNNGV. The CDR3 protein is CASSSTQGVQNIQYF. The CDR3 DNA sequence: TGTGCCAGCAGCTCCACACAGGGGGTCCAAAACATTCAGTACTTC.

The J gene is TRBJ2-3, the V gene TRBV4-2, with D unresolved. The V gene's germline CDR1 is LGHNA and CDR2 YNFKEQ. CDR3 length: 16 amino acids. With 5 bases removed from V and 0 bases from J, the gap between germline ends came to 15 bases. CDR3 DNA sequence: TGTGCCAGCAGCGTCGCCGGGTACACTAGCACAGATACGCAGTATTTT. Its translation: CASSVAGYTSTDTQYF.

The chain links TRBV5-1 to TRBJ1-2; 8 bases map to TRBD1. The CDR3 is 15 amino acids. Germline V gives CDR1 SGHRS, CDR2 YFSETQ. The ends lost 4 bases at V and 3 bases at J; junction bases unmatched: 8. CDR3 sequence reads: CASSASGGGYYGYTF. For the CDR3, the DNA is TGCGCCAGCAGCGCATCAGGGGGCGGCTACTATGGCTACACCTTC.

The rearrangement joins TRBV29-1 to TRBJ2-3; 7 nucleotides agree with TRBD2. CDR3 length: 15 residues. V lost 1 base, J lost 6 bases, and 10 bases stayed unmatched. The germline V gene has CDR1 SQVTM and CDR2 ANQGSEA. The CDR3 DNA reads TGCAGCGTTGAAGGCGGGACTACACTATGGGATACGCAGTATTTT. Translating gives CSVEGGTTLWDTQYF.

This chain links TRBV27 with TRBJ2-1; 13 bases are shared with TRBD2. The CDR3 is 14 residues long. V was pared by 6 bases and J by 4 bases, with 0 bases of the junction left unmatched. The germline V gene encodes CDR1 MNHEY and CDR2 SMNVEV (reference sequence). Here the CDR3 DNA reads TGTGCCAGCAGGGGACTAGCGGGGTACAATGAGCAGTTCTTC. Translation gives CASRGLAGYNEQFF.

This clone has only one observation. The chain uses TRBV27 and TRBJ1-3, with a possible D match to TRBD1 (5 bases). Germline V CDR1 and CDR2: MNHEY, SMNVEV (reference sequence). The CDR3 totals 15 residues. V lost 6 bases and J 2 bases, leaving 14 bases between the germline ends. CDR3 loop: CASRSGTGTGNTIYF. The CDR3, as DNA: TGTGCCAGCAGAAGCGGGACGGGCACTGGAAACACCATATATTTT.

This clone was seen a single time. The gene calls are TRBV7-9 and TRBJ1-5, with 7 bases identical to TRBD1. CDR3 length: 15 residues. Germline-derived CDR1 and CDR2 are SEHNR and FQNEAQ (reference sequence). V gave up 3 bases and J gave up 6 bases; unmatched junction bases: 8. Here the CDR3 DNA reads TGTGCCAGCAGCTTGTCCACAGGGGTGGGTCAGCCCCAGCATTTT. Translated: CASSLSTGVGQPQHF.

Turning to this clone: At one boundary the junction diverges from the germline segment, which might be a read error. This chain links TRBV5-1 with TRBJ1-1; possibly TRBD1 for D (6 bases). The CDR3 contains 12 residues. Germline V CDR1 and CDR2: SGHRS, YFSETQ. CDR3 in DNA: TGCGCCAGCAGCTTTAGGGGGTCTGAGGCTTTCTTT. Encoded protein: CASSFRGSEAFF.

The rearrangement uses TRBV6-4 and TRBJ1-1; tentative D call: TRBD1 (5 bases). CDR1 MRHNA and CDR2 SNTAGT come from the germline V gene. Trimming removed 4 bases at V and 2 bases at J, with 11 bases between. The CDR3 has 14 amino acids. The CDR3, as DNA: TGTGCCAGCAGTGCAGGGAGGGACAACACTGAAGCTTTCTTT. Translation gives CASSAGRDNTEAFF.

The chain uses TRBV7-2 and TRBJ2-7; possibly TRBD2 for D (5 bases). The germline V and J ends were trimmed by 5 bases and 9 bases, with 20 bases remaining between them. The CDR3 runs 14 residues. Germline loops: CDR1 SGHTA, CDR2 FQGNSA. The CDR3: CASSAPGIRTGQYF. Here the CDR3 DNA reads TGTGCCAGCAGCGCTCCGGGGATACGCACGGGGCAGTACTTC.

This chain links TRBV5-5 with TRBJ1-2; the match to TRBD1 covers 10 bases. The CDR3 has 14 residues. Losses at the gene ends were 3 bases for V and 2 bases for J; bases not matched to a gene: 1. The germline V gene has CDR1 SGHKS and CDR2 YYEKEE (reference sequence). The CDR3 sequence is CASSWGQGNYGYTF. In DNA form, the CDR3 reads TGTGCCAGCAGCTGGGGACAGGGGAACTATGGCTACACCTTC.

The chain joins TRBV11-2 to TRBJ2-1; 7 bases are shared with TRBD2. The CDR3 is 15 residues long. After removal of 5 bases from V and 9 bases from J, the junction contained 13 bases not matched to a gene. Germline V lookup: CDR1 SGHAT, CDR2 FQNNGV. The chain's CDR3 is CASSSTGRPDGEQFF. CDR3 sequence (DNA): TGTGCCAGCAGCAGCACCGGGAGGCCGGATGGTGAGCAGTTCTTC.

CDR3 DNA: TGTGCCAGCAGCCTAGGACAGGGTTTGGGCAATCAGCCCCAGCATTTT. This codes for CASSLGQGLGNQPQHF. V gene TRBV5-6 combines with J gene TRBJ1-5, with TRBD1 matching 8 bases. Trimming removed 4 bases from V and 2 bases from J; junction bases left unmatched: 8. The CDR3 is made up of 16 amino acids. Germline loops: CDR1 SGHDT, CDR2 YYEEEE.

This clone appeared once. This chain connects TRBV4-3 to TRBJ2-2; 9 positions match TRBD2. CDR1 is LGHNA and CDR2 is YSLEER in the germline V gene. V trimming: 2 bases; J trimming: 2 bases; junction bases outside the gene matches: 6. The CDR3 loop spans 17 amino acids. CDR3 loop: CASSQRASGDNTGELFF. CDR3 DNA: TGCGCCAGCAGCCAACGGGCTAGCGGGGATAACACCGGGGAGCTGTTTTTT.

The chain recombines TRBV4-3 with TRBJ2-1, with TRBD2 matching 8 bases. The CDR3 length is 17 residues. The V and J ends lost 1 base and 3 bases, in that order; junction bases with no gene match: 8. Germline CDR1 is LGHNA and CDR2 is YSLEER. The CDR3 coding sequence is TGCGCCAGCAGCCAAGCCCCGGGGGGGGCAAACTACAATGAGCAGTTCTTC. Amino acid sequence: CASSQAPGGANYNEQFF.

V usage is TRBV2 and J usage is TRBJ1-1, with 8 bases matching TRBD1. Germline V gene lookup returns CDR1 SNHLY and CDR2 FYNNEI. The CDR3 has 14 residues. After removal of 4 bases from V and 10 bases from J, the junction contained 11 bases not matched to a gene. CDR3 region: CASSVLGTGRGAFF. The CDR3 DNA reads as TGTGCCAGCAGTGTATTAGGGACAGGAAGGGGAGCTTTCTTT.

This clone was observed a few times. This chain joins TRBV7-2 and TRBJ2-7; perhaps TRBD1 as D (5 bases). Trimming removed 4 bases from V and 1 base from J, with 8 bases in between. The CDR3 runs to 13 residues. Germline values: CDR1 SGHTA, CDR2 FQGNSA. The CDR3 loop is CASSSRQSYEQYF. In nucleotides, the CDR3 is TGTGCCAGCAGCTCCCGACAGTCCTACGAGCAGTACTTC.

The V call is TRBV19, the J call TRBJ2-3, with TRBD2 matching over 14 bases. The V gene's germline CDR1 is LNHDA and CDR2 SQIVND (reference sequence). The CDR3 consists of 16 residues. J gave up 4 bases and V 6 bases, and 6 bases lay outside the gene matches. This CDR3 is CASRTGTSGGADTQYF. CDR3 DNA sequence: TGTGCCAGTAGAACTGGGACTAGCGGGGGCGCAGATACGCAGTATTTT. Together with reference TRBV19 and TRBJ2-3, the CDR3 gives the full variable domain: DGGITQSPKYLFRKEGQNVTLSCEQNLNHDAMYWYRQDPGQGLRLIYYSQIVNDFQKGDIAEGYSVSREKKESFPLTVTSAQKNPTAFYLCASRTGTSGGADTQYFGPGTRLTVL.

Only a few counts were recorded for this clone. The sample holds other DNA sequences that translate to the same CDR3. This rearrangement joins TRBV30 to TRBJ1-5, with 8 bases aligning to TRBD1. The CDR3 is 13 amino acids. Germline assignment: CDR1 GTSNPN and CDR2 SVGIG (reference sequence). Germline trimming cut 3 bases from V and 5 bases from J; bases unmatched to any gene: 3. In DNA, the CDR3 is TGTGCCTGGAGCGACAGGGGTGATCAGCCCCAGCATTTT. The encoded protein is CAWSDRGDQPQHF.

The V and J genes are TRBV5-4 and TRBJ1-2, with D unclear. Germline assignment: CDR1 SGHNT and CDR2 YYREEE (reference sequence). This CDR3 region has 15 residues. Trimming took off 3 bases at V and 4 bases at J, with 16 bases between the two ends. CDR3: CASSSAGSRGYGYTF. For the CDR3, the DNA is TGTGCCAGCAGCTCCGCCGGGAGTCGGGGCTATGGCTACACCTTC.